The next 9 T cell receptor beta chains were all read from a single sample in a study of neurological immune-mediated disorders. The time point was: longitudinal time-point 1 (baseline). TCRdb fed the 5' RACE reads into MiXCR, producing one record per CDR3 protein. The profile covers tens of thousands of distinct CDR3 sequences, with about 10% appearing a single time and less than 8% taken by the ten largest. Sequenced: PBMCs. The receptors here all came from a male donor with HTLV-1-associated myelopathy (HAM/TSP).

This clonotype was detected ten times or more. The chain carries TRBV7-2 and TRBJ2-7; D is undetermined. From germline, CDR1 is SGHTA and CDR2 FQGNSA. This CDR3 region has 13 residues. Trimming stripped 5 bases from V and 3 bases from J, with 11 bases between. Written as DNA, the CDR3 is TGTGCCAGCAGCCAAAGGGCCTTCTACGAGCAGTACTTC. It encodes CASSQRAFYEQYF.

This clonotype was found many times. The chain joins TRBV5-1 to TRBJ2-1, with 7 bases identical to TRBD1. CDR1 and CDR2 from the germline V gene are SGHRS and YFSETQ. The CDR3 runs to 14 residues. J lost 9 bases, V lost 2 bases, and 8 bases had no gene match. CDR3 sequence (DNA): TGCGCCAGCAGCTTTGAACAGGGGCGACTTGAGCAGTTCTTC. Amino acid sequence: CASSFEQGRLEQFF. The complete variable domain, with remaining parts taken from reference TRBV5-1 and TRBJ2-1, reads KAGVTQTPRYLIKTRGQQVTLSCSPISGHRSVSWYQQTPGQGLQFLFEYFSETQRNKGNFPGRFSGRQFSNSRSEMNVSTLELGDSALYLCASSFEQGRLEQFFGPGTRLTVL.

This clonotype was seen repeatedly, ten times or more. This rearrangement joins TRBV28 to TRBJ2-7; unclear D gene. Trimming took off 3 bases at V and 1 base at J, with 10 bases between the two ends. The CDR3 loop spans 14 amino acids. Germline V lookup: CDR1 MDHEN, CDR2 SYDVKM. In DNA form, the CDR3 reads TGTGCCAGCAGTTTCCCCTCCCGATCCTACGAGCAGTACTTC. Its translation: CASSFPSRSYEQYF.

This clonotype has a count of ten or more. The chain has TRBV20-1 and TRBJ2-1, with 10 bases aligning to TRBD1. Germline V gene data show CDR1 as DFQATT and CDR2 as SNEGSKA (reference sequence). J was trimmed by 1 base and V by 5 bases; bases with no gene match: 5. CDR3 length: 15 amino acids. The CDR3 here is CSAPDRGQSYNEQFF. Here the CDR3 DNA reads TGCAGTGCTCCAGACAGGGGGCAGTCCTACAATGAGCAGTTCTTC.

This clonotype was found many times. The CDR3 nucleotides are TGTGCCAGCAGCGCCCGGGTCTCCTCGGGAAATCAGCCCCAGCATTTT. Its protein is CASSARVSSGNQPQHF. This sequence joins TRBV5-6 and TRBJ1-5; D not certain. The V and J ends lost 4 bases and 4 bases respectively, with 18 bases between them. This CDR3 region has 16 residues. Per germline, CDR1 SGHDT and CDR2 YYEEEE.

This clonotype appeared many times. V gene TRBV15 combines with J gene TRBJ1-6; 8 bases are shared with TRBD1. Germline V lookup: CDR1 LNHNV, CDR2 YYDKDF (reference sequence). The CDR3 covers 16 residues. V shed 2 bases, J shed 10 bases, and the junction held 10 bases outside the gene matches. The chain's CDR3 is CATSRRGPGGKSPLHF. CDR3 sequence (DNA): TGTGCCACCAGCAGACGGGGGCCAGGGGGCAAATCACCCCTCCACTTT.

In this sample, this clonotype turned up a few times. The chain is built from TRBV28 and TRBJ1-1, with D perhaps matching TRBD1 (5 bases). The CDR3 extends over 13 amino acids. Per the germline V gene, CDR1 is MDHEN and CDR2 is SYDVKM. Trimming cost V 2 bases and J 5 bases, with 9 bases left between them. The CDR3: CASSLRGGTEAFF. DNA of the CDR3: TGTGCCAGCAGTTTACGTGGGGGTACTGAAGCTTTCTTT.

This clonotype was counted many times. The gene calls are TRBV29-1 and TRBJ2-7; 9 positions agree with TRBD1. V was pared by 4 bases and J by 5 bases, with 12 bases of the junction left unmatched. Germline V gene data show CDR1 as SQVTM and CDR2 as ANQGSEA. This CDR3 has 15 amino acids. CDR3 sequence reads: CSVGPGTGLSNEQYF. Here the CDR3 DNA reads TGCAGCGTTGGCCCAGGGACAGGGCTTAGCAACGAGCAGTACTTC.

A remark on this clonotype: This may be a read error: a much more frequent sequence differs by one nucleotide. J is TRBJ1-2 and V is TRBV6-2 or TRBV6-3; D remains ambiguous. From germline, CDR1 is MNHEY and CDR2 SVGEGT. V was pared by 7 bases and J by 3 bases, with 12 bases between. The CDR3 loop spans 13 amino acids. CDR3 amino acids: CASTTSQDYGYTF. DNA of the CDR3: TGTGCCAGCACCACCAGTCAGGACTATGGCTACACCTTC.